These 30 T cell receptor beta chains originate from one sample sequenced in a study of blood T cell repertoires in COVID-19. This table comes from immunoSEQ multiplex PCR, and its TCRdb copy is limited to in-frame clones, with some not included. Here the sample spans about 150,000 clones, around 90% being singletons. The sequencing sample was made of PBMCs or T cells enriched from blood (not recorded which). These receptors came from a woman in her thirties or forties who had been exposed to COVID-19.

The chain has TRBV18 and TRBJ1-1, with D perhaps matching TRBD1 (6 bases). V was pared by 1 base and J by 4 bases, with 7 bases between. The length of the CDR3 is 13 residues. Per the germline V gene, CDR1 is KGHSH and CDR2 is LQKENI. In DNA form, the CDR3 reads TGTGCCAGCTCACCACAACAGGGCACTGAAGCTTTCTTT. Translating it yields CASSPQQGTEAFF.

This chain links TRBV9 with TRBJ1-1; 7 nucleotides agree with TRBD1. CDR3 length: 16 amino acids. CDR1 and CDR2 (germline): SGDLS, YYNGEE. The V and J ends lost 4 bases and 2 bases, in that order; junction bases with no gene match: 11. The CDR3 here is CASSFLEGTANTEAFF. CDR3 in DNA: TGTGCCAGCAGCTTCCTCGAGGGGACAGCAAACACTGAAGCTTTCTTT.

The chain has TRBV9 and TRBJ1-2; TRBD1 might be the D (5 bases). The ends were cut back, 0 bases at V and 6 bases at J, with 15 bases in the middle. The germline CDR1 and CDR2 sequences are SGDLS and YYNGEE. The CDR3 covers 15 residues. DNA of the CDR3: TGTGCCAGCAGCGTAGATTCAGGGTCTAGGAATGGCTACACCTTC. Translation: CASSVDSGSRNGYTF.

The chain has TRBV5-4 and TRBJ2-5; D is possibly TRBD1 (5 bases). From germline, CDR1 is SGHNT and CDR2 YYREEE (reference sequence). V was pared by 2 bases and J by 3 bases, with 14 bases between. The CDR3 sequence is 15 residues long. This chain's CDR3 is CASSFRGAAKETQYF. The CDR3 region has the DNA TGTGCCAGCAGCTTTCGTGGGGCAGCTAAAGAGACCCAGTACTTC.

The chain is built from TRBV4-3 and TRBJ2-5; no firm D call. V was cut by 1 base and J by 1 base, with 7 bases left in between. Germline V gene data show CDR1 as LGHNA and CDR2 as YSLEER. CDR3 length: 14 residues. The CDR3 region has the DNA TGCGCCAGCAGCCAAGTTAGTGGCCAAGAGACCCAGTACTTC. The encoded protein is CASSQVSGQETQYF.

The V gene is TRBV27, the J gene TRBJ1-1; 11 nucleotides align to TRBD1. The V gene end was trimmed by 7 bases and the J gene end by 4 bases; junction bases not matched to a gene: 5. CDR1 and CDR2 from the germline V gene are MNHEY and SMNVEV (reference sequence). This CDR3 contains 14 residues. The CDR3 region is CASTSGTGGTEAFF. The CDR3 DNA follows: TGTGCCAGCACTTCCGGGACAGGGGGCACTGAAGCTTTCTTT.

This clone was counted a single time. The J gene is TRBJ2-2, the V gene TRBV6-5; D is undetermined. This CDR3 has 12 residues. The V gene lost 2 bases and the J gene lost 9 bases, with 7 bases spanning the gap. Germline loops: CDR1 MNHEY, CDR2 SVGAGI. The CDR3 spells CASSYPGRELFF. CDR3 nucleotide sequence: TGTGCCAGCAGTTACCCGGGTAGGGAGCTGTTTTTT.

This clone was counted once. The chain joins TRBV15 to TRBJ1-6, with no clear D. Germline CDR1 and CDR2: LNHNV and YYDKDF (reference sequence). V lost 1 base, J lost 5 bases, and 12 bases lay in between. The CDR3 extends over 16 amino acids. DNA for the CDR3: TGTGCCACCAGCAGAGGGCTGGGAGGAGATAATTCACCCCTCCACTTT. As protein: CATSRGLGGDNSPLHF.

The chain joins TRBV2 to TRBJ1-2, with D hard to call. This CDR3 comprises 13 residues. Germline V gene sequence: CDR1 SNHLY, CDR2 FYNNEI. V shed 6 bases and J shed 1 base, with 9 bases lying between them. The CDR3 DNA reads TGTGCCAGCAGGACGGACTATAACTATGGCTACACCTTC. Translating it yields CASRTDYNYGYTF.

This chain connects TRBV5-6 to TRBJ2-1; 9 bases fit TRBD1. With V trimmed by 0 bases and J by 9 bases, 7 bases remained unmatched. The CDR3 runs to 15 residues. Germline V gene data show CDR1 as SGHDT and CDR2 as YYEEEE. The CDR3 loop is CASSLAGTGFGEQFF. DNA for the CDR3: TGTGCCAGCAGCTTGGCCGGGACAGGGTTCGGTGAGCAGTTCTTC.

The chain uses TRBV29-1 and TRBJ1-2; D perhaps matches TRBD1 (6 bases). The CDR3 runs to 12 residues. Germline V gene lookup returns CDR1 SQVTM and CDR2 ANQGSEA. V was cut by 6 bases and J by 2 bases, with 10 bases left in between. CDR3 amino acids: CSVLQGNYGYTF. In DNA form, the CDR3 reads TGCAGCGTCCTACAGGGAAACTATGGCTACACCTTC.

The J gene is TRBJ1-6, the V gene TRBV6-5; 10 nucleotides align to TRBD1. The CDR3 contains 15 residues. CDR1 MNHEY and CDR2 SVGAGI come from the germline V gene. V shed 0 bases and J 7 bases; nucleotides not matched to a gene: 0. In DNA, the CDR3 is TGTGCCAGCAGTTACTCGGGACAGGGGAATTCACCCCTCCACTTT. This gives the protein CASSYSGQGNSPLHF.

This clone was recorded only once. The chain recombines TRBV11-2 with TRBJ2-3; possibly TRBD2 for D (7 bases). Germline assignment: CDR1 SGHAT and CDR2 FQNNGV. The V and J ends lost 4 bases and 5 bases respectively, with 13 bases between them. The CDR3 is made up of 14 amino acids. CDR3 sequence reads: CASSWDTGGDTQYF. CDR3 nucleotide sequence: TGTGCCAGCAGCTGGGACACGGGAGGAGATACGCAGTATTTT.

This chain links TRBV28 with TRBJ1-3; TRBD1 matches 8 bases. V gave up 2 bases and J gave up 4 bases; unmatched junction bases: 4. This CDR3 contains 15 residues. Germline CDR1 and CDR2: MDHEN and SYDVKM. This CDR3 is CASSLGQGGGNTIYF. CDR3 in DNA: TGTGCCAGCAGTTTAGGACAGGGAGGAGGAAACACCATATATTTT.

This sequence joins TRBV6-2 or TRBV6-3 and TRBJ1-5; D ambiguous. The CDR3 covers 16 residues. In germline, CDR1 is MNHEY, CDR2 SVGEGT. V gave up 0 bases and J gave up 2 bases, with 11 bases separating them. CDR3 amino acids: CASSYSRGKGNQPQHF. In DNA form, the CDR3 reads TGTGCCAGCAGTTACTCGAGAGGGAAGGGCAATCAGCCCCAGCATTTT.

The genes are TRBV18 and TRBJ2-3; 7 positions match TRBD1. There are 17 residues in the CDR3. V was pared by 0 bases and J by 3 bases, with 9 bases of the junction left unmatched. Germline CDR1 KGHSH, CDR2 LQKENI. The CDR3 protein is CASSPPALDRATDTQYF. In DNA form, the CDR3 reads TGTGCCAGCTCACCACCGGCACTCGACAGGGCAACAGATACGCAGTATTTT.

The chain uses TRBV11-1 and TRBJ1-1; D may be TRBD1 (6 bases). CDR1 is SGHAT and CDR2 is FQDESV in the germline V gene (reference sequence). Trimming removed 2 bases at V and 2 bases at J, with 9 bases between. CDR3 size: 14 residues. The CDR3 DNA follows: TGTGCCAGCAGCTTATCAGGGGCCAACACTGAAGCTTTCTTT. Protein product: CASSLSGANTEAFF.

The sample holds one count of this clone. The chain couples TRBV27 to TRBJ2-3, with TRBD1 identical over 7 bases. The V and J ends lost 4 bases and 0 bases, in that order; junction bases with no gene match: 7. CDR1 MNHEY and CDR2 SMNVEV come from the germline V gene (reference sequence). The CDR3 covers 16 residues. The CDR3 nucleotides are TGTGCCAGCAGTTCAGGGACAGTGTCTAGCACAGATACGCAGTATTTT. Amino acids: CASSSGTVSSTDTQYF.

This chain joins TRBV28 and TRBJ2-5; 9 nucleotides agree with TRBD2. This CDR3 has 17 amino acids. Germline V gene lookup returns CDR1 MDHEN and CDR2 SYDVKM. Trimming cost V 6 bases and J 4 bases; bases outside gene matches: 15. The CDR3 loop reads CASSSGRSGRGGETQYF. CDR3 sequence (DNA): TGTGCCAGCAGCTCAGGTCGTAGCGGGAGAGGGGGAGAGACCCAGTACTTC. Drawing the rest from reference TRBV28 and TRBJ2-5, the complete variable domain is DVKVTQSSRYLVKRTGEKVFLECVQDMDHENMFWYRQDPGLGLRLIYFSYDVKMKEKGDIPEGYSVSREKKERFSLILESASTNQTSMYLCASSSGRSGRGGETQYFGPGTRLLVL.

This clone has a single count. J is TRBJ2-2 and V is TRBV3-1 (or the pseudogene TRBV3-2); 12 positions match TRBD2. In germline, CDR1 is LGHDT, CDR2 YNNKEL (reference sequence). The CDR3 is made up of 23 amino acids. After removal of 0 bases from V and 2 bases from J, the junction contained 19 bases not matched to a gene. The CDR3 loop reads CASSQDSSGRAIPPDTNTGELFF. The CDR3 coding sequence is TGTGCCAGCAGCCAAGATTCTAGCGGGAGGGCCATCCCACCAGATACTAACACCGGGGAGCTGTTTTTT.

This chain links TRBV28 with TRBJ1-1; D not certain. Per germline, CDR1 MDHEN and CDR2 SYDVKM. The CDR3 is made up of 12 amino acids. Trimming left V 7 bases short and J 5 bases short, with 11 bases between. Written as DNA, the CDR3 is TGTGCCAGCAAGAGTCCACGGACTGAAGCTTTCTTT. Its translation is CASKSPRTEAFF.

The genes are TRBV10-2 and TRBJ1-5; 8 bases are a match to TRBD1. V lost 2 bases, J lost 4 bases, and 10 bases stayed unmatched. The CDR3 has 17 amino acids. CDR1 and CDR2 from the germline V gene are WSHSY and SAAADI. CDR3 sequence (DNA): TGCGCCAGCAGTGAGACCCAGGGGGCGAACCGTAATCAGCCCCAGCATTTT. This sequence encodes CASSETQGANRNQPQHF.

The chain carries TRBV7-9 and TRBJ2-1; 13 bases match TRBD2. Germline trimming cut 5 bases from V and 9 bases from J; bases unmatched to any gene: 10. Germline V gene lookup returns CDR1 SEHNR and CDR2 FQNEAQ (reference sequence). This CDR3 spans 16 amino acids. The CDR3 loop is CASSMGRTSGRGEQFF. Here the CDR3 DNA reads TGTGCCAGCAGCATGGGCCGGACTAGCGGGAGAGGTGAGCAGTTCTTC.

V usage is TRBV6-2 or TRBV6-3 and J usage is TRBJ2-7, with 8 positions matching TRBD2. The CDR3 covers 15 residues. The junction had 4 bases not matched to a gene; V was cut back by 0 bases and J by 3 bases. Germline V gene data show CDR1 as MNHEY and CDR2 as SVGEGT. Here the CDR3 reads CASSYSVSGSYEQYF. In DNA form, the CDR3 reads TGTGCCAGCAGTTACTCAGTGAGCGGGAGCTACGAGCAGTACTTC.

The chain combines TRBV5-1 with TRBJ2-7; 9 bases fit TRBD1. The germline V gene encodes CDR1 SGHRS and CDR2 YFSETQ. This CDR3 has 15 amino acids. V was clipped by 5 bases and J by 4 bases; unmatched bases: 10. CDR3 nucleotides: TGCGCCAGCAGTCTCTTGGGGACAGGGTCGTACGAGCAGTACTTC. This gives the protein CASSLLGTGSYEQYF.

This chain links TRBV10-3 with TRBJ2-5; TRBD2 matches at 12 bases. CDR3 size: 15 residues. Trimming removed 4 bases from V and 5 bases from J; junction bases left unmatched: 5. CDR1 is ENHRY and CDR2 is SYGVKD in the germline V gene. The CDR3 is CAISGTSGDVETQYF. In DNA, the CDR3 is TGTGCCATCAGTGGGACTAGCGGGGATGTCGAGACCCAGTACTTC.

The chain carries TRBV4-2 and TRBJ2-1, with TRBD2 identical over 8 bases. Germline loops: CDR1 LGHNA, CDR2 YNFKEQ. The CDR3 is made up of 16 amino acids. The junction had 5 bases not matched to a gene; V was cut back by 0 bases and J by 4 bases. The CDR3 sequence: CASSQDPGTRYNEQFF. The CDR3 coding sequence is TGTGCCAGCAGCCAAGATCCCGGGACTAGGTACAATGAGCAGTTCTTC.

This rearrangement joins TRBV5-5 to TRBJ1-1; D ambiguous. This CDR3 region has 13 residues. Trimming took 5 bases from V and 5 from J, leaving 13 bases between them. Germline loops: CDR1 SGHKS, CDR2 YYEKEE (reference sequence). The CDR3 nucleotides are TGTGCCAGCAGTTCAGATCGGAGGACTGAAGCTTTCTTT. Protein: CASSSDRRTEAFF.

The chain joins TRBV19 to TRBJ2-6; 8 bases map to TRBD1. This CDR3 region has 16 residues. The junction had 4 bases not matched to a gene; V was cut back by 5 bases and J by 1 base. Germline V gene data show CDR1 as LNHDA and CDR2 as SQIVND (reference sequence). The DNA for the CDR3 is TGTGCCAGTAGTCTTAACAGGGGGTCTGGGGCCAACGTCCTGACTTTC. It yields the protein CASSLNRGSGANVLTF. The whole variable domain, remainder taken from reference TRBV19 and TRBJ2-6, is DGGITQSPKYLFRKEGQNVTLSCEQNLNHDAMYWYRQDPGQGLRLIYYSQIVNDFQKGDIAEGYSVSREKKESFPLTVTSAQKNPTAFYLCASSLNRGSGANVLTFGAGSRLTVL.

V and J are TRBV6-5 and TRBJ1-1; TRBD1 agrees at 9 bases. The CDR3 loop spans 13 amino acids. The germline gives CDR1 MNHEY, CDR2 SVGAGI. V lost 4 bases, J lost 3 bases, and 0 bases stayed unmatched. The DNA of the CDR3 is TGTGCCAGCAGTTGGACAGGGGACACTGAAGCTTTCTTT. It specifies CASSWTGDTEAFF.